The T cell receptor (beta chain) under discussion was sequenced for a study of T cells in Graves' hyperthyroidism and ophthalmopathy. This clonotype has at least ten counts. It was RNA transcripts that yielded the amplified TCR beta CDR3 regions. An initial round of RT-PCR targeting the TCR CDR3 relied on the HTBI primer set. TCRdb redid the calling of the multiplex PCR reads with MiXCR, one entry per CDR3 protein. Seen here are hundreds of thousands of distinct CDR3 sequences, approximately 19% observed once, and the top ten hold over 15%. With 5 bases clipped from V and 0 bases from J, the junction kept 4 bases outside the gene matches. Germline V CDR1 and CDR2: SGHDT, YYEEEE. The CDR3 is 15 amino acids.

The sequenced sample consisted of blood. This rearrangement joins TRBV5-6 to TRBJ2-2, with 7 bases identical to TRBD1. This receptor was identified in a woman in her fifties or sixties with Graves' hyperthyroidism that later progressed to Graves' ophthalmopathy. Written as DNA, the CDR3 is TGTGCCAGCAGGCAGGGACAGACGAACACCGGGGAGCTGTTTTTT. It yields the protein CASRQGQTNTGELFF.